The rows below give T cell receptor beta chains drawn from one sample of a study of lymphopenia after photon versus proton radiotherapy. The repertoire was sequenced with immunoSEQ multiplex PCR; TCRdb's copy has only in-frame clones and lacks some. This sample has approximately 65,000 clones, with about nine tenths found just once. The sequenced sample was peripheral blood, obtained from a patient treated with photon-based radiotherapy. The receptors here all came from a woman aged 70-85 years with pancreatic cancer. CDR3s include the opening cysteine and the closing phenylalanine or tryptophan. D genes are given only for firm matches. Size values are once, few and many counts, or a class for expanded clones, and some rows have none.

size: NA
J: TRBJ2-5
D: NA
V: TRBV7-2
CDR3: CASNGGPLLQETQYF
DNA: TGTGCCAGCAATGGGGGACCCCTCCTCCAAGAGACCCAGTACTTC

size: NA
J: TRBJ2-2
D: TRBD2
V: TRBV6-1
CDR3: CASRPTSGNTGELFF
DNA: TGTGCCAGCAGACCGACTAGCGGAAACACCGGGGAGCTGTTTTTT

size: NA
J: TRBJ2-4
D: NA
V: TRBV11-2
CDR3: CASSSGNIQYF
DNA: TGTGCCAGCAGCTCGGGAAACATTCAGTACTTC

size: NA
J: TRBJ1-1
D: NA
V: TRBV30
CDR3: CAWSIESGRRTEAFF
DNA: TGTGCCTGGAGTATAGAGTCAGGGCGTCGGACTGAAGCTTTCTTT

size: NA
J: TRBJ2-2
D: TRBD2
V: TRBV28
CDR3: CASNSPGLAGGNTGELFF
DNA: TGTGCCAGCAATAGCCCGGGACTAGCGGGAGGAAACACCGGGGAGCTGTTTTTT

size: NA
J: TRBJ2-7
D: TRBD2
V: TRBV4-1
CDR3: CASSQASSGRFEQYF
DNA: TGCGCCAGCAGCCAAGCTTCTAGCGGGAGATTTGAGCAGTACTTC

size: once
J: TRBJ1-4
D: NA
V: TRBV18
CDR3: CASSPDTRAGEKLFF
DNA: TGTGCCAGCTCACCAGATACCAGGGCAGGTGAAAAACTGTTTTTT

size: NA
J: TRBJ2-1
D: NA
V: TRBV14
CDR3: CASSQDWEGNEQFF
DNA: TGTGCCAGCAGCCAAGATTGGGAAGGGAATGAGCAGTTCTTC

size: NA
J: TRBJ2-7
D: NA
V: TRBV20-1
CDR3: CSARVNYEQYF
DNA: TGCAGTGCTAGAGTAAACTACGAGCAGTACTTC

size: NA
J: TRBJ2-7
D: TRBD2
V: TRBV11-3
CDR3: CASSSAASGGGVRNF
DNA: TGTGCCAGCAGCTCGGCTGCTAGCGGGGGGGGAGTACGAAACTTC

size: NA
J: TRBJ1-1
D: NA
V: TRBV19
CDR3: CASILDVAAEAFF
DNA: TGTGCCAGTATCCTTGATGTCGCCGCTGAAGCTTTCTTT

size: NA
J: TRBJ2-1
D: NA
V: TRBV19
CDR3: CASSIAARAGNEQFF
DNA: TGTGCCAGTAGTATAGCGGCGAGGGCCGGGAATGAGCAGTTCTTC

size: NA
J: TRBJ2-3
D: TRBD2
V: TRBV4-3
CDR3: CASSLREWADTQYF
DNA: TGCGCCAGCTCTCTGCGGGAGTGGGCAGATACGCAGTATTTT

size: NA
J: TRBJ1-2
D: NA
V: TRBV28
CDR3: CASSGMRAYTF
DNA: TGTGCCAGCAGTGGGATGAGGGCCTACACCTTC

size: NA
J: TRBJ1-1
D: NA
V: TRBV6-1
CDR3: CASSEAFVGKF
DNA: TGTGCCAGCAGTGAAGCGTTTGTTGGGAAGTTT

size: NA
J: TRBJ2-1
D: NA
V: TRBV4-1
CDR3: CASSKGSYNEQFF
DNA: TGCGCCAGCAGCAAGGGTTCCTACAATGAGCAGTTCTTC

size: NA
J: TRBJ1-2
D: TRBD1
V: TRBV4-2
CDR3: CASSINQGQGKKGVYGYTF
DNA: TGTGCCAGCAGCATAAACCAGGGACAGGGCAAAAAGGGCGTCTATGGCTACACCTTC

size: NA
J: TRBJ2-1
D: NA
V: TRBV9
CDR3: CASSVGQGTYNEQFF
DNA: TGTGCCAGCAGCGTAGGGCAGGGTACCTACAATGAGCAGTTCTTC

size: NA
J: TRBJ2-5
D: TRBD1
V: TRBV18
CDR3: CASSPSGTGGETQYF
DNA: TGTGCCAGCTCACCAAGCGGGACAGGGGGAGAGACCCAGTACTTC

size: NA
J: TRBJ2-1
D: NA
V: TRBV28
CDR3: CASSLAGPGGNEQFF
DNA: TGTGCCAGCAGTTTAGCGGGCCCCGGGGGCAATGAGCAGTTCTTC

size: NA
J: TRBJ2-7
D: NA
V: TRBV11-2
CDR3: CASSLTGRSYEQYF
DNA: TGTGCCAGCAGCTTAACGGGACGGTCCTACGAGCAGTACTTC

size: once
J: TRBJ2-5
D: TRBD2
V: TRBV7-8
CDR3: CASSPGTSGSETQYF
DNA: TGTGCCAGCAGCCCAGGGACTAGCGGGAGTGAGACCCAGTACTTC

size: NA
J: TRBJ2-6
D: NA
V: TRBV15
CDR3: CATSRVLTGANVLTF
DNA: TGTGCCACCAGCAGAGTACTTACTGGGGCCAACGTCCTGACTTTC

size: NA
J: TRBJ2-3
D: NA
V: TRBV9
CDR3: CASLDSTSDTQYF
DNA: TGTGCCAGCCTCGATAGCACCTCAGATACGCAGTATTTT

size: few
J: TRBJ2-5
D: TRBD2
V: TRBV7-2
CDR3: CASSSGVAGGQETQYF
DNA: TGTGCCAGCAGCTCGGGAGTGGCGGGAGGGCAAGAGACCCAGTACTTC

size: NA
J: TRBJ2-5
D: TRBD2
V: TRBV12-5
CDR3: CASGLGTAGQETQYF
DNA: TGTGCTAGTGGTTTGGGAACAGCGGGACAAGAGACCCAGTACTTC

size: NA
J: TRBJ2-7
D: NA
V: TRBV6-6
CDR3: CAGGTGTLVDEQYF
DNA: TGTGCCGGGGGAACAGGGACTCTCGTGGACGAGCAGTACTTC

size: NA
J: TRBJ2-1
D: TRBD2
V: TRBV11-2
CDR3: CASSLEVGGSYNEQFF
DNA: TGTGCCAGCAGCTTAGAGGTCGGCGGGAGCTACAATGAGCAGTTCTTC

size: NA
J: TRBJ2-1
D: NA
V: TRBV6-6
CDR3: CASSADSHSYNEQFF
DNA: TGTGCCAGCAGTGCGGACAGCCACTCCTACAATGAGCAGTTCTTC

size: NA
J: TRBJ2-5
D: TRBD2
V: TRBV7-9
CDR3: CASSLSGTWETQYF
DNA: TGTGCCAGCAGCCTTAGCGGGACATGGGAGACCCAGTACTTC

size: NA
J: TRBJ1-2
D: NA
V: TRBV25-1
CDR3: CASSEIGPNYGYTF
DNA: TGTGCCAGCAGTGAGATAGGTCCTAACTATGGCTACACCTTC

size: NA
J: TRBJ2-1
D: NA
V: TRBV2
CDR3: CASRLFDIYNEQFF
DNA: TGTGCCAGCAGGCTGTTCGACATCTACAATGAGCAGTTCTTC

size: NA
J: TRBJ1-1
D: NA
V: TRBV9
CDR3: CASSPRAGGTEAFF
DNA: TGTGCCAGCAGCCCCCGAGCCGGGGGAACTGAAGCTTTCTTT

size: NA
J: TRBJ2-7
D: TRBD1
V: TRBV2
CDR3: CASAGTGTGEQYF
DNA: TGTGCCAGCGCCGGGACAGGGACGGGGGAGCAGTACTTC